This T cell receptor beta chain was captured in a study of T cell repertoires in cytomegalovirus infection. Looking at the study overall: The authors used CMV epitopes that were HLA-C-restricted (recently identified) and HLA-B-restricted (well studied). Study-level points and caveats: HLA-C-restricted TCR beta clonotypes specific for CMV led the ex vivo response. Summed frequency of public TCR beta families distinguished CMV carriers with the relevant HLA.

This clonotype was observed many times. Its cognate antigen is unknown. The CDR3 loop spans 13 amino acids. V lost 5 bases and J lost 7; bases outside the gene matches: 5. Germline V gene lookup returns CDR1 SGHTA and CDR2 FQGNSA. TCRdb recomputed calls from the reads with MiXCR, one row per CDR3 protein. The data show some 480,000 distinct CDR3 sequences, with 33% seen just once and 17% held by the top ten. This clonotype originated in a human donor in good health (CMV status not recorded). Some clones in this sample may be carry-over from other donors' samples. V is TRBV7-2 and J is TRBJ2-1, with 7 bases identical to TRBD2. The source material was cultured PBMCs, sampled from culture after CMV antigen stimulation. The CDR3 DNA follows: TGTGCCAGCAGCCCGGGAGGTGGGAATGAGCAGTTCTTC. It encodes CASSPGGGNEQFF.